The rows below give T cell receptor beta chains drawn from one sample of a study of CD8+ T cells in alopecia areata. Assay used: immunoSEQ multiplex PCR; TCRdb lists only in-frame clones, some missing. The table includes roughly 100,000 clones, about three fifths detected once. Sequenced here: CD8+ T cells sorted from blood, sampled at week 56, from a patient treated with tofacitinib. These receptors originate from a human donor with alopecia areata. The CDR3 runs from the conserved cysteine through the conserved F or W. Fields, in order: V gene, D gene, J gene, clone size, CDR3 protein, CDR3 DNA. A D gene is named only where the DNA matches it firmly. The size of a clone is reported for some rows only, either as once, few or many, or as a class for expanded clones.

>TRBV14|TRBD1|TRBJ2-7|.
CASSQEDRAYEQYF
TGTGCCAGCAGCCAGGAGGACAGGGCCTACGAGCAGTACTTC
>TRBV10-3|TRBD1|TRBJ1-1|few
CAISEGQGEKAFF
TGTGCCATCAGTGAGGGCCAGGGGGAAAAAGCTTTCTTT
>TRBV2|TRBD1|TRBJ2-1|.
CASSEAKRRTGWVEQFF
TGTGCCAGCAGTGAAGCAAAGAGGCGGACAGGTTGGGTTGAGCAGTTCTTC
>TRBV9|.|TRBJ2-1|few
CASSADLSSYNEQFF
TGTGCCAGCAGCGCCGACTTGAGCTCCTACAATGAGCAGTTCTTC
>TRBV4-2|TRBD1|TRBJ1-5|.
CASSQDPETGGNQPQHF
TGTGCCAGCAGCCAAGATCCTGAGACAGGGGGTAACCAGCCCCAGCATTTT
>TRBV4-1|.|TRBJ2-7|.
CASSPERAGASLGQYF
TGCGCCAGCAGCCCAGAACGTGCGGGGGCCTCCCTAGGGCAGTACTTC
>TRBV13|.|TRBJ2-1|few
CASSLGLSNFNNEQFF
TGTGCCAGCAGCTTGGGACTTTCCAATTTCAACAATGAGCAGTTCTTC
>TRBV13|TRBD1|TRBJ1-2|.
CASSFRDRGEPGYGYTF
TGTGCCAGCAGCTTCCGGGACAGGGGGGAACCAGGCTATGGCTACACCTTC
>TRBV18|.|TRBJ1-6|.
CASSPSGGSYNSPLHF
TGTGCCAGCTCACCATCCGGCGGCTCCTATAATTCACCCCTCCACTTT
>TRBV15|TRBD1|TRBJ2-7|once
CATSRVPGQGSYEQYF
TGTGCCACCAGCAGAGTCCCGGGACAGGGTTCCTACGAGCAGTACTTC
>TRBV7-9|.|TRBJ1-2|.
CASSLQSFTYGYTF
TGTGCCAGCAGCTTACAGAGTTTTACCTATGGCTACACCTTC
>TRBV27|.|TRBJ1-2|.
CASSSGVGYTF
TGTGCCAGCTCCTCGGGGGTAGGCTACACCTTC
>TRBV13|.|TRBJ2-5|few
CASSSSEETQYF
TGTGCCAGCAGCTCTTCGGAGGAGACCCAGTACTTC
>TRBV11-2|.|TRBJ2-7|.
CASSGKETSPYEQYF
TGTGCCAGCAGCGGAAAGGAGACATCTCCCTACGAGCAGTACTTC
>TRBV12-5|.|TRBJ2-7|few
CASGLSGVAYEQYF
TGTGCTAGTGGTTTGTCTGGCGTAGCCTACGAGCAGTACTTC
>TRBV2|TRBD1|TRBJ1-1|.
CASSEGQMNTEAFF
TGTGCCAGCAGTGAGGGACAGATGAACACTGAAGCTTTCTTT
>TRBV6-5|.|TRBJ1-2|.
CASSSNGNYGYTF
TGTGCCAGCAGTTCGAACGGAAACTATGGCTACACCTTC
>TRBV29-1|TRBD1|TRBJ1-1|.
CSVDMGQGGEAFF
TGCAGCGTTGACATGGGACAGGGCGGTGAAGCTTTCTTT
>TRBV30|TRBD1|TRBJ2-3|.
CAWGRQGDTDTQYF
TGTGCCTGGGGCCGACAGGGGGACACAGATACGCAGTATTTT
>TRBV4-1|TRBD2|TRBJ2-1|.
CASSRGGLGQFF
TGCGCCAGCAGCCGGGGGGGTTTGGGGCAGTTCTTC
>TRBV11-1|.|TRBJ2-2|.
CASSPGPSGELFF
TGTGCCAGCAGCCCCGGACCGAGCGGGGAGCTGTTTTTT
>TRBV29-1|.|TRBJ2-7|few
CSVLSPDSYEQYF
TGCAGCGTCCTCTCCCCAGACTCCTACGAGCAGTACTTC
>TRBV14|.|TRBJ1-5|.
CASSQGYGRNQPQHF
TGTGCCAGCAGCCAAGGGTACGGCCGCAATCAGCCCCAGCATTTT
>TRBV20-1|.|TRBJ1-2|few
CSVPDRHGYTF
TGCAGTGTTCCCGACAGGCACGGCTACACCTTC
>TRBV7-9|.|TRBJ1-1|.
CASSLLAGPSYKEAFF
TGTGCCAGCAGCTTATTAGCCGGTCCGTCCTATAAGGAAGCTTTCTTT
>TRBV29-1|.|TRBJ1-1|.
CSVPREGTEAFF
TGCAGCGTTCCCAGGGAGGGCACTGAAGCTTTCTTT
>TRBV5-6|TRBD1|TRBJ2-1|.
CASRNRGYNEQFF
TGTGCCAGCAGAAACAGGGGCTACAATGAGCAGTTCTTC
>TRBV5-1|.|TRBJ2-7|.
CASTHQYPYEQYF
TGCGCCAGCACTCACCAATATCCCTACGAGCAGTACTTC
>TRBV13|TRBD2|TRBJ2-3|few
CASSLSGGVILTDTQYF
TGTGCCAGCAGCCTTAGCGGGGGGGTGATACTCACAGATACGCAGTATTTT
>TRBV30|.|TRBJ1-5|.
CAWSDGGGNQPQHF
TGTGCCTGGAGTGACGGAGGGGGTAATCAGCCCCAGCATTTT